This T cell receptor beta chain originates from a study of blood T cell repertoires in COVID-19. This clone is a singleton in its sample. Measured with immunoSEQ multiplex PCR; TCRdb has only the in-frame clones, and not every one. Of some 200,000 clones listed, roughly 80% are singletons. V was trimmed by 3 bases and J by 0 bases, leaving 10 bases between them. The germline V gene encodes CDR1 SGHNT and CDR2 YYREEE (reference sequence). The CDR3 runs to 16 residues. This chain uses TRBV5-4 with TRBJ1-6; no clear D gene. The TCR sequence derives from a woman aged 25 to 39 who had recovered from COVID-19. Sequencing used peripheral blood. CDR3 DNA: TGTGCCAGCAGCTCCGCCGGGAGCTCCTATAATTCACCCCTCCACTTT. Amino acid sequence: CASSSAGSSYNSPLHF.